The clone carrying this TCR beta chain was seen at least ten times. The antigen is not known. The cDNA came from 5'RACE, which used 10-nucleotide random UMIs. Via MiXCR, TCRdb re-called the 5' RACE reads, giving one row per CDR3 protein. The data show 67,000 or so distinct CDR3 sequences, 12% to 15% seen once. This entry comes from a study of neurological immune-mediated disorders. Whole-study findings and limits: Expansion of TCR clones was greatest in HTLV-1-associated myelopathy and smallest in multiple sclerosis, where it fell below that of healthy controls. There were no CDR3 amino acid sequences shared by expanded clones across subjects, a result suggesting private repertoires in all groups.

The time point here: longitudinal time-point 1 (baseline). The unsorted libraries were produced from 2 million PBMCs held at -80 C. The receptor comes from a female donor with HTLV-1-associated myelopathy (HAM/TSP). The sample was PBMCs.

CDR3 in DNA: TGTGCCTGGGGGAGGACTGAAGCTTTCTTT. The encoded protein is CAWGRTEAFF. The rearrangement uses TRBV30 and TRBJ1-1; D is uncertain. The V gene's germline CDR1 is GTSNPN and CDR2 SVGIG (reference sequence). This CDR3 comprises 10 residues. V lost 5 bases and J 5 bases, leaving 6 bases between the germline ends.